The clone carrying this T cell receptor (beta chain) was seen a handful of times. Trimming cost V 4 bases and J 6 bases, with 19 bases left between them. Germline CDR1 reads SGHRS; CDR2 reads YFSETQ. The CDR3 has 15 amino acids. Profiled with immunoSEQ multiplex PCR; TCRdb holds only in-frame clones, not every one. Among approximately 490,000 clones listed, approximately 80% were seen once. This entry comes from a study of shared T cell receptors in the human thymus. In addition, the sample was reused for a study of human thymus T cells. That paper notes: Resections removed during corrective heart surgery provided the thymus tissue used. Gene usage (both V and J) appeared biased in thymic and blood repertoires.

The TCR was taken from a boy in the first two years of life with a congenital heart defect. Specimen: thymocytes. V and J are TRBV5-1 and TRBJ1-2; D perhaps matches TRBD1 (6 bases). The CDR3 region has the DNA TGCGCCAGCAGCCACCGGGACAAGGGGTGTGATGGCTACACCTTC. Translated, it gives CASSHRDKGCDGYTF.